This T cell receptor beta chain was sequenced for a study of T cells in Graves' hyperthyroidism and ophthalmopathy. Study-level points and caveats: In blood, most of the thyroid clonotypes expanded above 0.001 were also present.

RNA transcripts were the template for amplifying TCR beta CDR3 regions. Carried out on the TCR CDR3, a first-round RT-PCR used the HTBI primer set. TCRdb re-analysed the multiplex PCR reads in MiXCR, keeping a single row per CDR3 protein. The data hold about 380,000 distinct CDR3 sequences, with around 20% observed a single time. This clonotype was seen repeatedly, ten times or more. Its specificity is not known. The clonotype comes from a man younger than 30 with Graves' ophthalmopathy. Specimen: blood.

CDR3 sequence: CASSFGQVTDTQYF. The CDR3 nucleotides are TGTGCCAGCAGCTTCGGACAGGTCACAGATACGCAGTATTTT. This sequence joins TRBV11-2 and TRBJ2-3; 7 nucleotides match TRBD1. The CDR3 covers 14 residues. The V segment lost 3 bases and the J segment 2 bases; nucleotides outside the gene matches: 2. The germline V gene has CDR1 SGHAT and CDR2 FQNNGV.